The sequence of this TCR beta chain was determined in a study of cytomegalovirus exposure and HLA in healthy donors. The CDR3 length is 13 residues. Germline CDR1 and CDR2: MDHEN and SYDVKM. V was trimmed by 2 bases and J by 3 bases, leaving 8 bases between them. Use of 60 Vbeta and 13 Jbeta primers characterized the PCR. Data came from immunoSEQ multiplex PCR; TCRdb stores just in-frame clones and leaves some out. Of some 150,000 clones listed, about 82% are singletons. The chain carries TRBV28 and TRBJ2-7, with D uncertain. This sequence was found in a woman between 25 and 40 years old in good health and CMV-seropositive. The sample was PBMCs. The CDR3 DNA reads TGTGCCAGCAGTTTACTGGCATACTACGAGCAGTACTTC. This gives the protein CASSLLAYYEQYF.